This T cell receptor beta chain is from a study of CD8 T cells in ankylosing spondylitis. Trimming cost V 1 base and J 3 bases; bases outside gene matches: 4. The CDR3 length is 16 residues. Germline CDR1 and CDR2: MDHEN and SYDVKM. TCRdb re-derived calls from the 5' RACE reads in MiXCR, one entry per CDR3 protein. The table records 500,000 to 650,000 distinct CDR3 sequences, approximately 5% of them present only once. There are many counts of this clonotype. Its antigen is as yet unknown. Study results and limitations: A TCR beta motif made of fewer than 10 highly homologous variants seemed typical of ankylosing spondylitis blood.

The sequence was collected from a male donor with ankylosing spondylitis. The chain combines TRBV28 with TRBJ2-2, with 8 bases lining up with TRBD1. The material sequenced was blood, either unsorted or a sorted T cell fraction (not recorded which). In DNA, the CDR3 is TGTGCCAGCAGTTTATTCAGGGGGCTTGACACCGGGGAGCTGTTTTTT. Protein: CASSLFRGLDTGELFF.